This T cell receptor (beta chain) was profiled in a study of blood T cell repertoires in COVID-19 (dated by TCRdb to 2019 to 2021). For the study in its entirety: Collaborator samples came from the United States, Italy and Spain and covered acute and convalescent phases of COVID-19. The prospective study material was composed of cDNA or gDNA derived from T cells, B-cell-depleted T cells, or PBMCs. The dataset comprised deeply sampled blood TCRbeta repertoires from subjects exposed to, actively infected with, or recovered from COVID-19. A freely available public database, intended as a resource for researchers studying the immune response to SARS-CoV-2, is where the repertoires were released. Samples were obtained from the ongoing ImmuneRACE study (first 160 participants) and from 1,254 subjects provided by 6 global collaborators. Sample metadata almost always included a de-identified subject ID, COVID-19 status, age in years and sex. Where HLA class I and class II types were available, the types were taken from metadata supplied by the sample provider, not from assay-based typing. Overall study outcomes, separate from this receptor: The amount of clinical and demographic metadata varied by source and participant and was provided uncurated.

Looking up the germline V gene (reference sequence) yields CDR1 SGHNT and CDR2 YYREEE. Including cysteine and phenylalanine, the CDR3 has 19 amino acids. Of all the DNA, just the CDR3 is kept, 57 bases in frame from base 1. V and J lose 1 base and 1 base, and a span of 21 bases separates them. TCRbeta CDR3 regions were amplified from genomic DNA by means of the immunoSEQ Assay, a bias-controlled multiplex PCR. As for how the authors treated the data: Nucleated cell counts per sample were estimated from amplification of reference gene primers within the assay. To quantify the absolute abundance of each unique TCRbeta CDR3 rearrangement, sequence reads were collapsed and filtered. Productive Simpson clonality was computed per sample as the square root of Simpson's diversity index over productive rearrangements. As stored in TCRdb, this immuneACCESS dataset retains in-frame rearrangements with V and J assigned. A fraction of the clones does not appear; measured against another copy, unresolved V genes explain less than half of the discrepancy, and the remainder lacks a known reason. D and trimming were read from the DNA, whereas the V and J calls and clone size are those reported in that table. Within this sample are approximately 100,000 clones, with 70% to 90% of them counted one time only. Approximately 4.9% of the sample is held by the ten biggest clonotypes.

Collaborating institutions collected whole blood in K2EDTA tubes following their own protocols. For TCRbeta analysis, collaborator samples were shipped as frozen whole blood, as isolated PBMCs, or as DNA extracted from either sample type. Concerning this clone itself: The clone's antigen remains unknown. It has no much larger one-base neighbor in the sample; base qualities were not kept.

The sequence links TRBV5-4 to TRBJ2-4, and TRBD1 may be the D gene, going by 5 matching bases. Material for sequencing was peripheral blood. The TCR originated in a man in his sixties or seventies with acute or convalescent COVID-19. The CDR3 loop reads CASSLWGLPRSDAKNIQYF. In nucleotide form, the sequence is TGTGCCAGCAGCTTGTGGGGCCTACCCCGAAGTGATGCCAAAAACATTCAGTACTTC.